Listed below are T cell receptor beta chains from one sample, sequenced in a study of blood T cell repertoires in COVID-19. TCRdb keeps only in-frame clones here, not all; method: immunoSEQ multiplex PCR. Of about 130,000 clones in the sample, roughly 80% were seen once. The sample comprised PBMCs or T cells enriched from blood (not recorded which). These receptors were collected from a man between 50 and 59 years old who had recovered from COVID-19. CDR3s leave out the opening cysteine and the closing phenylalanine or tryptophan.

J gene: TRBJ2-5
V gene: TRBV18
CDR3 protein: ASSPDWGSQETQY

J gene: TRBJ1-2
V gene: TRBV29-1
CDR3 protein: SVGGDSSNYGYT

J gene: TRBJ1-5
V gene: TRBV13
CDR3 protein: ASSYGQGSQPQH

J gene: TRBJ2-1
V gene: TRBV25-1
CDR3 protein: ASSEWGGLSEQF

J gene: TRBJ2-1
V gene: TRBV28
CDR3 protein: ATWTSGPSYNEQF

J gene: TRBJ1-6
V gene: TRBV6-6
CDR3 protein: ASSQLQGRDSPLH

J gene: TRBJ2-7
V gene: TRBV7-9
CDR3 protein: ASSLAELSEQY

J gene: TRBJ2-1
V gene: TRBV4-3
CDR3 protein: ASSQGAYLSYNEQF

J gene: TRBJ2-7
V gene: TRBV5-1
CDR3 protein: ASSETGQTYEQY

J gene: TRBJ1-4
V gene: TRBV18
CDR3 protein: ASSPTGTGNEKLF

J gene: TRBJ1-5
V gene: TRBV3-1/TRBV3-2
CDR3 protein: ASSQDRDRGRDGDQPQH

J gene: TRBJ2-3
V gene: TRBV11-3
CDR3 protein: ASSSARDRGTDTQY

J gene: TRBJ1-2
V gene: TRBV29-1
CDR3 protein: SVVRDNLNYGYT

J gene: TRBJ1-1
V gene: TRBV19
CDR3 protein: ASSTRDRGLNTEAF

J gene: TRBJ1-1
V gene: TRBV18
CDR3 protein: ASSPTTGENTEAF

J gene: TRBJ1-4
V gene: TRBV2
CDR3 protein: ASSGRGTGNEKLF

J gene: TRBJ1-6
V gene: TRBV12-3/TRBV12-4
CDR3 protein: ATYRDSGSPLH

J gene: TRBJ2-2
V gene: TRBV5-1
CDR3 protein: ASSPNTGNTGELF

J gene: TRBJ1-2
V gene: TRBV4-1
CDR3 protein: ASSTYRDTGFHYGYT

J gene: TRBJ2-5
V gene: TRBV2
CDR3 protein: ASSVSAGQGPTQY

J gene: TRBJ1-1
V gene: TRBV27
CDR3 protein: ASSLVTGGVTEAF

J gene: TRBJ1-2
V gene: TRBV6-6
CDR3 protein: ASSSRTGSYGYT

J gene: TRBJ2-5
V gene: TRBV7-2
CDR3 protein: ASSLGAGAYQETQY

J gene: TRBJ2-1
V gene: TRBV19
CDR3 protein: ASSILPGRGVHNEQF

J gene: TRBJ2-7
V gene: TRBV11-2
CDR3 protein: ASSWDRPYEQY

J gene: TRBJ1-1
V gene: TRBV10-2
CDR3 protein: ASRGRGGVDTEAF

J gene: TRBJ2-1
V gene: TRBV15
CDR3 protein: ATSRKGGREQF

J gene: TRBJ1-5
V gene: TRBV10-2
CDR3 protein: ASSESTGGQPQH

J gene: TRBJ1-1
V gene: TRBV7-9
CDR3 protein: ASSRSSGTEAF